Listed here are 16 T cell receptor beta chains from one sample, sequenced in a study of tumor and adjacent non-tumor tissue in lung cancer. Three rounds of nested PCR, following a modified ARM-PCR protocol, produced the TCRbeta library. TCRdb fed the multiplex PCR reads into MiXCR, producing one record per CDR3 protein. Here the sample spans some 120,000 distinct CDR3 sequences, 66% being singletons. No cell sorting was done before RNA was extracted from the tissue. The sequencing input was lung tumor tissue. The receptors come from a man in his thirties or forties with non-small cell lung cancer.

In the case of this clonotype: A much bigger clone sits one base away, suggesting this may be a read error. This sequence joins TRBV12-3 or TRBV12-4 and TRBJ2-7; 14 positions agree with TRBD2. CDR3 size: 15 residues. DNA for the CDR3: TGTGTCAGCAGTTGGGGACTAGCGGGAGCAGGCGAGCAGTACTTC. Residues: CVSSWGLAGAGEQYF.

Remarks on this clonotype: Germline is not matched at one junction end, which may reflect a read error. V usage is TRBV6-5 and J usage is TRBJ2-5, with TRBD2 as a possible D gene (5 bases). The CDR3 sequence is 14 residues long. CDR1 and CDR2 (germline): MNHEY, SVGAGI. In DNA, the CDR3 is TGTACCAGCAGTTACTCCCCACTAGAAGAGACCCAGTACTTC. Translating it yields CTSSYSPLEETQYF.

V gene TRBV12-3 or TRBV12-4 combines with J gene TRBJ2-7, with D perhaps matching TRBD2 (5 bases). There are 14 residues in the CDR3. V was cut by 0 bases and J by 5 bases, with 11 bases left in between. CDR3 nucleotides: TGTGCCAGCAGTTTAGCGACGGGGAGTAACGAGCAGTACTTC. Translation: CASSLATGSNEQYF.

This clonotype was seen just once. The V call is TRBV6-6, the J call TRBJ2-5; 8 bases are shared with TRBD2. The germline gives CDR1 MNHNY, CDR2 SVGAGI (reference sequence). The CDR3 loop spans 16 amino acids. Germline trimming cut 4 bases from V and 3 bases from J; bases unmatched to any gene: 10. CDR3 sequence: CASSLLSGGDKETQYF. Here the CDR3 DNA reads TGTGCCAGCAGTTTGCTCAGCGGGGGCGACAAAGAGACCCAGTACTTC.

In its sample, this clonotype was seen many times. The genes are TRBV4-1 and TRBJ2-6, with TRBD1 identical over 7 bases. This CDR3 region has 17 residues. V was pared by 6 bases and J by 0 bases, with 8 bases of the junction left unmatched. The germline V gene encodes CDR1 MGHRA and CDR2 YSYEKL. This CDR3 is CASRKPGQPSGANVLTF. The CDR3 DNA reads as TGCGCCAGCAGAAAACCGGGACAGCCCTCTGGGGCCAACGTCCTGACTTTC.

J is TRBJ2-3 and V is TRBV12-5, with 7 bases identical to TRBD2. V was clipped by 5 bases and J by 5 bases; unmatched bases: 13. In germline, CDR1 is LGHNT, CDR2 FRNRAP. This CDR3 spans 16 amino acids. The CDR3 DNA follows: TGTGCTAGTGGTCCTCGTGGGAGCGGGGATGTAGATACGCAGTATTTT. This translates into CASGPRGSGDVDTQYF.

Details on this clonotype: A much bigger clone sits one base away, suggesting this may be a read error. This chain uses TRBV4-1 with TRBJ2-7; tentative D call: TRBD1 (8 bases). The CDR3 covers 14 residues. Trimming cost V 4 bases and J 3 bases, with 13 bases left between them. Looked up from germline, CDR1 is MGHRA and CDR2 is YSYEKL. CDR3 nucleotides: TGCGCCAGCAGCCTAACAGGGGGGGTCTACGAGCAGTACTTC. Protein: CASSLTGGVYEQYF.

V is TRBV29-1 and J is TRBJ2-3; D unclear. Deletions cut 7 bases from V and 2 bases from J, with 10 bases between. The CDR3 is 12 amino acids. The germline V gene encodes CDR1 SQVTM and CDR2 ANQGSEA. In DNA, the CDR3 is TGCAGCGCTAGGGCTGACACAGATACGCAGTATTTT. As protein: CSARADTDTQYF.

In regard to this clonotype: Without the conserved terminal phenylalanine or tryptophan, this CDR3 likely stems from a read error. This sequence joins TRBV6-1 and TRBJ1-2; 11 bases agree with TRBD1. CDR1 is MNHNS, CDR2 SASEGT, per germline. J lost 5 bases, V lost 7 bases, and 6 bases had no gene match. This CDR3 is 14 amino acids long. CDR3 DNA: TGTGCCAGCAACTCCGGGACAGGGGGTTATGGCTACACCTTA. Its protein is CASNSGTGGYGYTL.

Comments on this clonotype: The final CDR3 position lacks the conserved phenylalanine or tryptophan, pointing to a likely read error. This sequence joins TRBV29-1 and TRBJ1-2, with D tentatively TRBD1 (6 bases). Germline CDR1 reads SQVTM; CDR2 reads ANQGSEA. CDR3 size: 15 residues. The CDR3 is CRVDVAGAILGGYTL. CDR3 bases: TGCAGAGTTGATGTGGCAGGGGCGATCCTAGGAGGCTACACCTTG.

This clonotype was seen a few times. The missing conserved phenylalanine or tryptophan at the end of this CDR3 makes a read error likely. The chain combines TRBV11-3 with TRBJ2-7, with no clear D. This CDR3 spans 14 amino acids. Germline assignment: CDR1 SGHNT and CDR2 YENEEA. The V end lost 4 bases, the J end lost 6 bases, and 16 bases lay between the germline ends. The CDR3 DNA reads TGTGCCAGCAGCTCCATAAAGGATAAGCGCGAGCAGTACATC. This encodes CASSSIKDKREQYI.

There are a few counts of this clonotype. J is TRBJ1-6 and V is TRBV5-4; D might be TRBD1 (5 bases). Germline CDR1 reads SGHNT; CDR2 reads YYREEE (reference sequence). This CDR3 is built from 15 residues. Trimming left V 6 bases short and J 7 bases short, with 17 bases between. Here the CDR3 DNA reads TGTGCCAGCACCAGAGGGACGGAGAGGAATTCACCCCTCCACTTT. Translated: CASTRGTERNSPLHF.

Turning to this clonotype: A much larger clone lies one base from this, so it may be a read error. The rearrangement uses TRBV6-5 and TRBJ2-5; tentatively, D is TRBD1 (6 bases). Germline-derived CDR1 and CDR2 are MNHEY and SVGAGI. The CDR3 spans 14 residues. Deletions cut 6 bases from V and 5 bases from J, with 16 bases between. The CDR3 DNA sequence: TGTGCCAGCAGCCGGGACATGGGTGGCGAGACCCAGTACTTC. This encodes CASSRDMGGETQYF.

Details on this clonotype: The junction does not match germline at one end; this may be a read error. This chain connects TRBV5-6 to TRBJ1-2; no definite D call. From germline, CDR1 is SGHDT and CDR2 YYEEEE. This CDR3 spans 14 amino acids. The CDR3 region has the DNA TGTGCCAGCACCCTAGTTCCGGAGGTCCTTAGCTACATCTTC. Translation: CASTLVPEVLSYIF.

Regarding this clonotype: One end of the junction is discordant with germline, which a read error may explain. The CDR3 sequence is CASSQGETGQTYGQYF. Written as DNA, the CDR3 is TGCGCCAGCAGCCAAGGCGAGACAGGACAGACCTACGGGCAGTATTTC. The chain uses TRBV4-1 and TRBJ2-7; D is possibly TRBD1 (6 bases). Germline CDR1 MGHRA, CDR2 YSYEKL. The CDR3 totals 16 residues.

The V call is TRBV4-3, the J call TRBJ1-1; D gene unclear. The CDR3 covers 15 residues. The V gene's germline CDR1 is LGHNA and CDR2 YSLEER. With 2 bases removed from V and 1 base from J, the gap between germline ends came to 11 bases. The CDR3 loop reads CASSQMAAENTEAFF. The CDR3 DNA follows: TGCGCCAGCAGCCAAATGGCGGCGGAGAACACTGAAGCTTTCTTT.